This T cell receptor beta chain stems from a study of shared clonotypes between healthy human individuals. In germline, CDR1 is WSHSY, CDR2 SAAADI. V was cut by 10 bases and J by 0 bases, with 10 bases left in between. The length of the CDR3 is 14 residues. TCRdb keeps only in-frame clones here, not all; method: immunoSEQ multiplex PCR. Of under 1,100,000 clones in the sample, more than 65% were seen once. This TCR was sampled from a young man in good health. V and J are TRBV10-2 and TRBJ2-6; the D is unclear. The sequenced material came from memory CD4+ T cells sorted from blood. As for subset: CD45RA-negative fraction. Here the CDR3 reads CATSGRSGANVLTF. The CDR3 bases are TGCGCCACCTCAGGCCGCTCTGGGGCCAACGTCCTGACTTTC.